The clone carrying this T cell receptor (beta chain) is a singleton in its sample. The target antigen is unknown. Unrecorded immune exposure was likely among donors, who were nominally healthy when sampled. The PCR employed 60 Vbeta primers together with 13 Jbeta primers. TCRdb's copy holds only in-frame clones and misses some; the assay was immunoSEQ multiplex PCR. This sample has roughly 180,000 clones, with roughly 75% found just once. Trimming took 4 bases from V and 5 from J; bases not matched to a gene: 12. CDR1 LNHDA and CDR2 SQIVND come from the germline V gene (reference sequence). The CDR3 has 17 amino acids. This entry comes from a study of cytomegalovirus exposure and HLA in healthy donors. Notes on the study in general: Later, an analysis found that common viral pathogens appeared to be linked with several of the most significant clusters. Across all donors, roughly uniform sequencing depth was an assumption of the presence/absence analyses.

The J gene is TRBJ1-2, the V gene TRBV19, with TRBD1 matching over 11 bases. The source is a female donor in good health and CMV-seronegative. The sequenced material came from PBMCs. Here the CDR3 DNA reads TGTGCCAGTAGTACCAGGACAGGGGGCAGAGATGGTTATGGCTACACCTTC. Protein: CASSTRTGGRDGYGYTF.